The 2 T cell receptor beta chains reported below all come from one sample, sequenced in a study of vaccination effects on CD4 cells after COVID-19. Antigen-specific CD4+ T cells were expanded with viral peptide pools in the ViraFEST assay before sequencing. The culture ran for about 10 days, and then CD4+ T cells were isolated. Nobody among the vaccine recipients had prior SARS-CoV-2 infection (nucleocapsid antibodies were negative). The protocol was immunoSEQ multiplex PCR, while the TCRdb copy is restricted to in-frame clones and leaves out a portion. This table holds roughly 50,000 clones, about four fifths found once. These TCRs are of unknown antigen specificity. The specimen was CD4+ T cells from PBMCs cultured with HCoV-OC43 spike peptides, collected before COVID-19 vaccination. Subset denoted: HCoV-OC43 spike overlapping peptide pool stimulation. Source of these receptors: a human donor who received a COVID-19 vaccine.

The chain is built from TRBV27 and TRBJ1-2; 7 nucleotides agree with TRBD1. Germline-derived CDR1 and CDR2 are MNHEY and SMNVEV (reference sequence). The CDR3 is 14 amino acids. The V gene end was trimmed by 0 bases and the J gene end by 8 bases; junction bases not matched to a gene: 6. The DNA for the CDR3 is TGTGCCAGCAGTTTATCGGGCAGGGGGGTGGGCTACACCTTC. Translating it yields CASSLSGRGVGYTF.

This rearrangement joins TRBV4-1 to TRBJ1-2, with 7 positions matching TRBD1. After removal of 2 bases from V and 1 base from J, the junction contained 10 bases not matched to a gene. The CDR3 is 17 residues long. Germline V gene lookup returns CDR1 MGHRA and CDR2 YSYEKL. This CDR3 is CASSQPGQSPFNYGYTF. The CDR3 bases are TGCGCCAGCAGCCAACCGGGACAGTCTCCTTTTAACTATGGCTACACCTTC.